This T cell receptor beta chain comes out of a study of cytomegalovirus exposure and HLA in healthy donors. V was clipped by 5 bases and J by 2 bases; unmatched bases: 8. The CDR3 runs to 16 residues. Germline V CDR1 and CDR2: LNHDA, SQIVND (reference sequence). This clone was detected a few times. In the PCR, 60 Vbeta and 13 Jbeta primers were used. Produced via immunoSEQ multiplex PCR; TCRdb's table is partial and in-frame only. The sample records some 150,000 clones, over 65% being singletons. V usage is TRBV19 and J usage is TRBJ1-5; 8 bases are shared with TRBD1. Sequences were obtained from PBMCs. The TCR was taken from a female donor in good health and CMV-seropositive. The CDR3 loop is CASSLRGQGGNQPQHF. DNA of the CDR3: TGTGCCAGTAGTTTACGAGGACAGGGTGGCAATCAGCCCCAGCATTTT.